This T cell receptor (beta chain) was identified during a study of cytomegalovirus exposure and HLA in healthy donors. As regards this clone: The antigen remains unidentified.

There are 15 residues in the CDR3. Trimming removed 3 bases from V and 7 bases from J, with 18 bases in between. Germline CDR1 reads LNHDA; CDR2 reads SQIVND (reference sequence). PCR amplification relied on 60 Vbeta primers (plus 13 Jbeta primers). Method: immunoSEQ multiplex PCR; TCRdb's copy keeps in-frame clones and lacks some. Of approximately 180,000 clones detected, roughly three quarters appear once; the ten largest clones hold 1.5% to 2%. Study outcomes and limitations: As immune exposure information, only CMV serostatus was available.

The source is a woman between 50 and 59 years old in good health and CMV-seronegative. The chain combines TRBV19 with TRBJ2-5, with D possibly being TRBD2 (5 bases). Sequences were obtained from PBMCs. The CDR3 sequence is CASSMAAGRLGTQYF. The CDR3 coding sequence is TGTGCCAGTAGTATGGCGGCGGGCAGGTTGGGGACCCAGTACTTC. Full variable domain (remainder filled in from reference TRBV19 and TRBJ2-5): DGGITQSPKYLFRKEGQNVTLSCEQNLNHDAMYWYRQDPGQGLRLIYYSQIVNDFQKGDIAEGYSVSREKKESFPLTVTSAQKNPTAFYLCASSMAAGRLGTQYFGPGTRLLVL.